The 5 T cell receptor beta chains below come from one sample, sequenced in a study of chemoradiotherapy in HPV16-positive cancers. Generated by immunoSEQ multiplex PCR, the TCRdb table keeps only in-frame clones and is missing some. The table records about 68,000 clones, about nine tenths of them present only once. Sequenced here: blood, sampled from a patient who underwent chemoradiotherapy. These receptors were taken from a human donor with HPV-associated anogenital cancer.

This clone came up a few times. CDR3 sequence (DNA): TGTGCCATCAGTGAGGGCGCTTCTGAAGCTTTCTTT. Translated, it gives CAISEGASEAFF. The chain couples TRBV10-3 to TRBJ1-1; D is uncertain. CDR3 length: 12 residues. Trimming removed 2 bases from V and 6 bases from J, with 7 bases in between. Germline values: CDR1 ENHRY, CDR2 SYGVKD.

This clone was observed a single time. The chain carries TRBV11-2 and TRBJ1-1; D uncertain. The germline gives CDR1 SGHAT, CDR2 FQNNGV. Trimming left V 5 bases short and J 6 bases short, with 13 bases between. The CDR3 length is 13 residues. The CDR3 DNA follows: TGTGCCAGCAGCAACTCCCTGCGCGCTGAAGCTTTCTTT. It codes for CASSNSLRAEAFF. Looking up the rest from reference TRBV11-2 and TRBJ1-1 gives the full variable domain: EAGVAQSPRYKIIEKRQSVAFWCNPISGHATLYWYQQILGQGPKLLIQFQNNGVVDDSQLPKDRFSAERLKGVDSTLKIQPAKLEDSAVYLCASSNSLRAEAFFGQGTRLTVV.

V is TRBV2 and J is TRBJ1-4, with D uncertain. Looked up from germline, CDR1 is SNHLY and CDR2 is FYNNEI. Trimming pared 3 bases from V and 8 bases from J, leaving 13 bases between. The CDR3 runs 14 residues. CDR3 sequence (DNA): TGTGCCAGCAGTGAGGAGGGAATAAGGGAAAAACTGTTTTTT. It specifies CASSEEGIREKLFF.

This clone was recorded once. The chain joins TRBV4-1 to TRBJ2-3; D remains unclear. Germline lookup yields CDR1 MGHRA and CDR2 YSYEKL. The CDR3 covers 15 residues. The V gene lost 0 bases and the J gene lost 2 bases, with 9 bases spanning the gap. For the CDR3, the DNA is TGCGCCAGCAGCCAAGATAGCAATCCCACAGATACGCAGTATTTT. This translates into CASSQDSNPTDTQYF.

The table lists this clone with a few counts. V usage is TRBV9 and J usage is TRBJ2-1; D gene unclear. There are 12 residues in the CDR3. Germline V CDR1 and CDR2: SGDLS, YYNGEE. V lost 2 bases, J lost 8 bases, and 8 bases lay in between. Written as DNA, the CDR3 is TGTGCCAGCAGCGTTAGTAGCCATGAGCAGTTCTTC. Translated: CASSVSSHEQFF.